Below are 25 T cell receptor beta chains sequenced from a single sample in a study of cytotoxic CD8 clonotypes in ibrutinib-treated CLL. Assay used: immunoSEQ multiplex PCR; TCRdb lists only in-frame clones, some missing. The table includes about 300,000 clones, less than 85% detected once. The specimen was PBMCs, collected at disease progression, from a patient treated with ibrutinib. The receptors stem from a human donor with chronic lymphocytic leukemia.

In its sample, this clone was seen once. The chain carries TRBV29-1 and TRBJ2-4; TRBD1 or TRBD2 may be the D gene (5 bases each). In germline, CDR1 is SQVTM, CDR2 ANQGSEA. This CDR3 region has 13 residues. The V gene lost 7 bases and the J gene lost 2 bases, with 12 bases spanning the gap. The CDR3 reads CSARRDPKNIQYF. The CDR3 coding sequence is TGCAGCGCCCGCCGGGACCCCAAAAACATTCAGTACTTC.

The CDR3 DNA reads as TGCGCCAGCAGCTTGGGTTGGGGTACCGGGGAGCTGTTTTTT. Amino acid sequence: CASSLGWGTGELFF. The V gene is TRBV5-1, the J gene TRBJ2-2; unclear D gene. The CDR3 totals 14 residues. The V gene lost 0 bases and the J gene lost 5 bases, with 8 bases spanning the gap. The V gene's germline CDR1 is SGHRS and CDR2 YFSETQ.

This clone has just a few counts. The chain is built from TRBV5-1 and TRBJ1-6, with 7 nucleotides matching TRBD1. J gave up 7 bases and V 2 bases, and 3 bases lay outside the gene matches. The germline V gene encodes CDR1 SGHRS and CDR2 YFSETQ. The CDR3 extends over 14 amino acids. The CDR3 coding sequence is TGCGCCAGCAGCTTAGACAGGGCCAATTCACCCCTCCACTTT. Translation gives CASSLDRANSPLHF.

The chain joins TRBV30 to TRBJ2-1; TRBD2 matches at 7 bases. This CDR3 is built from 12 residues. Trimming took 7 bases from V and 4 from J; bases not matched to a gene: 4. Germline V lookup: CDR1 GTSNPN, CDR2 SVGIG (reference sequence). CDR3 bases: TGTGCCTCCAAAGCGGGGTACAATGAGCAGTTCTTC. Its translation: CASKAGYNEQFF. The entire variable domain, with the rest obtained from reference TRBV30 and TRBJ2-1, is as follows: SQTIHQWPATLVQPVGSPLSLECTVEGTSNPNLYWYRQAAGRGLQLLFYSVGIGQISSEVPQNLSASRPQDRQFILSSKKLLLSDSGFYLCASKAGYNEQFFGPGTRLTVL.

The V gene is TRBV11-1, the J gene TRBJ2-1; TRBD2 matches 12 bases. This CDR3 comprises 17 residues. Trimming took 1 base from V and 6 from J; bases not matched to a gene: 7. Germline CDR1 and CDR2: SGHAT and FQDESV (reference sequence). The CDR3, as DNA: TGTGCCAGCAGCTTAGATTCTAGCGGGAGGGCCTCCAATGAGCAGTTCTTC. Translating gives CASSLDSSGRASNEQFF.

This chain uses TRBV7-8 with TRBJ2-2; no clear D gene. Germline CDR1 SGHVS, CDR2 FQNEAQ. V was trimmed by 2 bases and J by 3 bases, leaving 13 bases between them. CDR3 length: 16 residues. CDR3 in DNA: TGTGCCAGCAGCTTACTCATCAGACTTGACACCGGGGAGCTGTTTTTT. It codes for CASSLLIRLDTGELFF.

This clone was counted a few times. The CDR3 DNA reads TGTGCCAGCAGCGTAGACATCCAAGAGACCCAGTACTTC. Its protein product is CASSVDIQETQYF. The rearrangement links TRBV9 to TRBJ2-5; D uncertain. V lost 0 bases, J lost 1 base, and 4 bases lay in between. The CDR3 is 13 amino acids. Per the germline V gene, CDR1 is SGDLS and CDR2 is YYNGEE.

V usage is TRBV6-5 and J usage is TRBJ2-7, with a possible D match to TRBD1 (5 bases). Trimming left V 6 bases short and J 2 bases short, with 14 bases between. CDR1 and CDR2 (germline): MNHEY, SVGAGI. The CDR3 totals 14 residues. The CDR3 loop reads CASSPQDNPYEQYF. In DNA form, the CDR3 reads TGTGCCAGCAGCCCCCAGGACAACCCCTACGAGCAGTACTTC.

The chain uses TRBV5-1 and TRBJ2-5, with D uncertain. Trimming stripped 4 bases from V and 0 bases from J, with 10 bases between. Germline V gene lookup returns CDR1 SGHRS and CDR2 YFSETQ. The CDR3 contains 14 residues. The CDR3 nucleotides read TGCGCCAGCAGCAGGTCTTCCAACCAAGAGACCCAGTACTTC. Protein product: CASSRSSNQETQYF.

The chain couples TRBV18 to TRBJ2-7; D remains unclear. V was clipped by 2 bases and J by 5 bases, with 10 bases between them. Germline values: CDR1 KGHSH, CDR2 LQKENI. This CDR3 comprises 13 residues. The DNA of the CDR3 is TGTGCCAGCTCACCAGGAATAGGGAACGAGCAGTACTTC. Residues: CASSPGIGNEQYF.

This clone turned up a few times. This sequence joins TRBV7-9 and TRBJ2-7, with a weak D call TRBD2 (6 bases). Trimming pared 5 bases from V and 0 bases from J, leaving 14 bases between. CDR1 is SEHNR, CDR2 FQNEAQ, per germline (reference sequence). There are 15 residues in the CDR3. The CDR3 DNA follows: TGTGCCAGCAGCCCGCGCGGGGTCCTCTCCTACGAGCAGTACTTC. Its protein is CASSPRGVLSYEQYF. Full variable domain (outside the CDR3, taken from reference TRBV7-9 and TRBJ2-7): DTGVSQNPRHKITKRGQNVTFRCDPISEHNRLYWYRQTLGQGPEFLTYFQNEAQLEKSRLLSDRFSAERPKGSFSTLEIQRTEQGDSAMYLCASSPRGVLSYEQYFGPGTRLTVT.

J is TRBJ1-1 and V is TRBV7-2, with D maybe TRBD1 (6 bases). CDR3 length equals 16 residues. V lost 1 base and J 2 bases, leaving 14 bases between the germline ends. Germline V gene data show CDR1 as SGHTA and CDR2 as FQGNSA. The CDR3 reads CASSLGGTRSNTEAFF. CDR3 in DNA: TGTGCCAGCAGCTTAGGGGGGACACGCTCCAACACTGAAGCTTTCTTT.

This clone was found once. V gene TRBV2 combines with J gene TRBJ1-3; 11 positions match TRBD1. After removal of 10 bases from V and 0 bases from J, the junction contained 8 bases not matched to a gene. Germline values: CDR1 SNHLY, CDR2 FYNNEI. The CDR3 length is 16 residues. The CDR3, as DNA: TGTGCCATACGGGACAGGGGGTATAGCTCTGGAAACACCATATATTTT. This codes for CAIRDRGYSSGNTIYF.

The chain couples TRBV29-1 to TRBJ2-7; a possible D gene is TRBD2 (5 bases). CDR3 size: 12 residues. The germline V gene encodes CDR1 SQVTM and CDR2 ANQGSEA. The V end was cut by 7 bases, the J end by 0 bases, with 10 bases between. The CDR3 sequence is CSGPGVSYEQYF. The CDR3 DNA is TGCAGCGGCCCCGGGGTCTCCTACGAGCAGTACTTC.

This clone was detected a few times. The V call is TRBV7-3, the J call TRBJ1-2; maybe TRBD1 (6 bases). Deletions cut 5 bases from V and 3 bases from J, with 16 bases between. CDR1 is SGHTA, CDR2 FQGTGA, per germline. The CDR3 spans 15 residues. The CDR3 DNA follows: TGTGCCAGCAGCCCCCAGGGGTACTATGACTATGGCTACACCTTC. This sequence encodes CASSPQGYYDYGYTF.

This clone was observed a few times. The gene calls are TRBV10-3 and TRBJ2-5; TRBD1 matches 7 bases. This CDR3 has 16 residues. After removal of 6 bases from V and 2 bases from J, the junction contained 12 bases not matched to a gene. CDR1 and CDR2 from the germline V gene are ENHRY and SYGVKD. CDR3 sequence (DNA): TGTGCCATCAGCCCTGCGACAGGGATCCTGCAAGAGACCCAGTACTTC. Translation gives CAISPATGILQETQYF.

This chain uses TRBV12-5 with TRBJ1-1; D may be TRBD1 (5 bases). Trimming cost V 7 bases and J 5 bases, with 14 bases left between them. The CDR3 totals 13 residues. The V gene's germline CDR1 is LGHNT and CDR2 FRNRAP. CDR3 sequence (DNA): TGTGCTAGTGCCTGGGGGAGAGGGACTGAAGCTTTCTTT. This codes for CASAWGRGTEAFF. Based on the CDR3 plus reference TRBV12-5 and TRBJ1-1, the full variable domain is DARVTQTPRHKVTEMGQEVTMRCQPILGHNTVFWYRQTMMQGLELLAYFRNRAPLDDSGMPKDRFSAEMPDATLATLKIQPSEPRDSAVYFCASAWGRGTEAFFGQGTRLTVV.

The chain is built from TRBV7-6 and TRBJ2-1; TRBD2 is a possible D gene (6 bases). This CDR3 comprises 18 residues. The germline V gene encodes CDR1 SGHVS and CDR2 FNYEAQ. The germline V and J ends were trimmed by 0 bases and 7 bases, with 22 bases remaining between them. Here the CDR3 reads CASSLAGREVSSLNEQFF. DNA for the CDR3: TGTGCCAGCAGCTTAGCAGGCAGGGAGGTGTCTTCCCTAAATGAGCAGTTCTTC.

The rearrangement links TRBV7-9 to TRBJ2-1; 8 bases are a match to TRBD2. CDR1 is SEHNR, CDR2 FQNEAQ, per germline (reference sequence). This CDR3 contains 14 residues. V lost 5 bases and J lost 8; bases outside the gene matches: 8. As DNA, the CDR3 is TGTGCCAGCAGCCCCCCCGCGGGGGGCGATGAGCAGTTCTTC. Its protein is CASSPPAGGDEQFF. Using reference TRBV7-9 and TRBJ2-1 for the parts outside the CDR3, the full variable domain is DTGVSQNPRHKITKRGQNVTFRCDPISEHNRLYWYRQTLGQGPEFLTYFQNEAQLEKSRLLSDRFSAERPKGSFSTLEIQRTEQGDSAMYLCASSPPAGGDEQFFGPGTRLTVL.

V is TRBV5-6 and J is TRBJ1-2; D unclear. CDR3 length: 14 amino acids. V gave up 0 bases and J gave up 6 bases, with 12 bases separating them. CDR1 is SGHDT and CDR2 is YYEEEE in the germline V gene. As DNA, the CDR3 is TGTGCCAGCAGCTTGGGGTACAGCAGCAATGGCTACACCTTC. This encodes CASSLGYSSNGYTF.

This chain uses TRBV7-2 with TRBJ1-5; D is uncertain. The V gene's germline CDR1 is SGHTA and CDR2 FQGNSA. This CDR3 has 13 amino acids. V was shortened by 1 base and J by 16 bases, with 17 bases between the two germline ends. DNA for the CDR3: TGTGCCAGCAGCTTAGGAGGCAGAGATGGCGAACATTTT. This codes for CASSLGGRDGEHF.

The chain has TRBV7-6 and TRBJ1-3; D is uncertain. CDR1 is SGHVS, CDR2 FNYEAQ, per germline. Trimming took 1 base from V and 2 from J, leaving 9 bases between them. This CDR3 comprises 15 residues. CDR3 residues: CASSLEPGPGNTIYF. The CDR3 DNA sequence: TGTGCCAGCAGCTTAGAGCCAGGACCTGGAAACACCATATATTTT.

The rearrangement uses TRBV10-1 and TRBJ2-4, with D possibly being TRBD1 (5 bases). The CDR3 covers 13 residues. Trimming stripped 2 bases from V and 11 bases from J, with 13 bases between. Germline V gene data show CDR1 as WNHNN and CDR2 as SYGVQD (reference sequence). The CDR3 sequence: CASSEVTGSFQYF. CDR3 sequence (DNA): TGCGCCAGCAGTGAGGTAACAGGATCATTTCAGTACTTC.

The genes are TRBV2 and TRBJ2-7; no clear D gene. The V end was cut by 8 bases, the J end by 6 bases, with 26 bases between. The CDR3 contains 16 residues. CDR1 is SNHLY and CDR2 is FYNNEI in the germline V gene. DNA of the CDR3: TGTGCCAGCGGTCGACCGAGCGAGTCCTTGATGGCCGAGCAGTACTTC. Amino acid sequence: CASGRPSESLMAEQYF.

CDR3 nucleotide sequence: TGTGCCAGCCAAACAGGGCGCGGAGATACGCAGTATTTT. Protein: CASQTGRGDTQYF. The chain uses TRBV7-6 and TRBJ2-3; D is perhaps TRBD1 (6 bases). CDR1 SGHVS and CDR2 FNYEAQ come from the germline V gene. The length of the CDR3 is 13 residues. V lost 8 bases, J lost 5 bases, and 14 bases lay in between. Complete variable domain (other parts from reference TRBV7-6 and TRBJ2-3): GAGVSQSPRYKVTKRGQDVALRCDPISGHVSLYWYRQALGQGPEFLTYFNYEAQQDKSGLPNDRFSAERPEGSISTLTIQRTEQRDSAMYRCASQTGRGDTQYFGPGTRLTVL.